Presented here are 9 T cell receptor beta chains from one specimen sequenced in a study of T-cell reconstitution after alpha-beta-depleted transplantation in children. The TCRbeta library was prepared with unique molecular identifiers. TCRdb re-analysed the PCR reads in MiXCR, keeping a single row per CDR3 protein. The table records about 610,000 distinct CDR3 sequences, under 12% of them present only once. The input for sequencing was PBMCs from the stem cell graft donor, taken from the stem cell graft. These receptor sequences come from a human donor who donated a stem cell graft to a child with acute myeloid leukemia.

In regard to this clonotype: A read error may explain this, as a much larger clone is one base away. V and J are TRBV6-1 and TRBJ1-2; TRBD1 matches at 7 bases. The CDR3 totals 15 residues. CDR1 and CDR2 (germline): MNHNS, SASEGT. Here the CDR3 reads CASSRTGPANYGYNF. The DNA for the CDR3 is TGTGCCAGCAGTCGGACAGGACCAGCTAACTATGGCTACAACTTC.

The CDR3 nucleotides are TGTGCCAGCAGCTTGGTCACTAGCGGAGACAATGAGCAGTTCTTC. Its translation is CASSLVTSGDNEQFF. The V and J genes are TRBV5-4 and TRBJ2-1, with 8 nucleotides matching TRBD2. This CDR3 has 15 amino acids. The germline CDR1 and CDR2 sequences are SGHNT and YYREEE (reference sequence). V was clipped by 0 bases and J by 5 bases; unmatched bases: 4. Variable domain in full (rest from reference TRBV5-4 and TRBJ2-1): ETGVTQSPTHLIKTRGQQVTLRCSSQSGHNTVSWYQQALGQGPQFIFQYYREEENGRGNFPPRFSGLQFPNYSSELNVNALELDDSALYLCASSLVTSGDNEQFFGPGTRLTVL.

The chain couples TRBV28 to TRBJ1-3; D unclear. Germline V gene lookup returns CDR1 MDHEN and CDR2 SYDVKM. The V end was cut by 5 bases, the J end by 2 bases, with 13 bases between. The CDR3 is made up of 15 amino acids. The CDR3 nucleotides read TGTGCCAGCAGTCCCAGGCCTGGCGCTGGAAACACCATATATTTT. Amino acids: CASSPRPGAGNTIYF. Full variable domain (remainder filled in from reference TRBV28 and TRBJ1-3): DVKVTQSSRYLVKRTGEKVFLECVQDMDHENMFWYRQDPGLGLRLIYFSYDVKMKEKGDIPEGYSVSREKKERFSLILESASTNQTSMYLCASSPRPGAGNTIYFGEGSWLTVV.

The sample holds many counts of this clonotype. The chain employs TRBV5-1 and TRBJ2-2, with TRBD2 identical over 10 bases. CDR1 and CDR2 from the germline V gene are SGHRS and YFSETQ. Trimming removed 10 bases from V and 3 bases from J; junction bases left unmatched: 9. The CDR3 is 15 residues long. CDR3 residues: CALQSGLAYTGELFF. The CDR3 DNA follows: TGCGCCCTGCAGTCGGGACTAGCGTACACCGGGGAGCTGTTTTTT. The whole variable domain, remainder taken from reference TRBV5-1 and TRBJ2-2, is KAGVTQTPRYLIKTRGQQVTLSCSPISGHRSVSWYQQTPGQGLQFLFEYFSETQRNKGNFPGRFSGRQFSNSRSEMNVSTLELGDSALYLCALQSGLAYTGELFFGEGSRLTVL.

In its sample, this clonotype was seen many times. The rearrangement joins TRBV7-9 to TRBJ1-1; no clear D gene. CDR3 length: 13 residues. Trimming took 5 bases from V and 4 from J, leaving 11 bases between them. Germline assignment: CDR1 SEHNR and CDR2 FQNEAQ (reference sequence). The CDR3 region is CASSPGPITEAFF. The CDR3 DNA follows: TGTGCCAGCAGCCCGGGTCCGATCACTGAAGCTTTCTTT.

In this sample, this clonotype turned up a few times. The rearrangement joins TRBV7-2 to TRBJ2-3; 10 positions agree with TRBD2. V was clipped by 5 bases and J by 3 bases; unmatched bases: 8. The CDR3 is 16 residues long. From germline, CDR1 is SGHTA and CDR2 FQGNSA. CDR3 amino acids: CASSPPQAGGTDTQYF. In DNA, the CDR3 is TGTGCCAGCAGCCCCCCCCAAGCGGGAGGGACAGATACGCAGTATTTT. The complete variable domain, with remaining parts taken from reference TRBV7-2 and TRBJ2-3, reads GAGVSQSPSNKVTEKGKDVELRCDPISGHTALYWYRQSLGQGLEFLIYFQGNSAPDKSGLPSDRFSAERTGGSVSTLTIQRTQQEDSAVYLCASSPPQAGGTDTQYFGPGTRLTVL.

The rearrangement uses TRBV7-2 and TRBJ2-1; D is unresolved. The ends were cut back, 4 bases at V and 8 bases at J, with 6 bases in the middle. CDR1 is SGHTA and CDR2 is FQGNSA in the germline V gene. CDR3 length: 11 amino acids. CDR3 region: CASSWWYEQFF. DNA of the CDR3: TGTGCCAGCAGCTGGTGGTATGAGCAGTTCTTC.

This clonotype came up a few times. This CDR3 is CASSLESAGVREQYF. The CDR3 DNA sequence: TGCGCCAGCAGCTTGGAGTCAGCGGGAGTGCGCGAGCAGTACTTC. The chain employs TRBV5-1 and TRBJ2-7, with 8 nucleotides matching TRBD2. J was trimmed by 6 bases and V by 0 bases; bases with no gene match: 8. There are 15 residues in the CDR3. Germline CDR1 reads SGHRS; CDR2 reads YFSETQ.

This clonotype showed up just a few times. The J gene is TRBJ1-6, the V gene TRBV6-5; tentative D call: TRBD1 (6 bases). The CDR3 spans 16 residues. CDR1 is MNHEY, CDR2 SVGAGI, per germline. V was clipped by 8 bases and J by 0 bases, with 14 bases between them. CDR3 protein: CASGFGQSSYNSPLHF. In DNA form, the CDR3 reads TGTGCCAGCGGTTTCGGACAGAGCTCCTATAATTCACCCCTCCACTTT.